Many counts were recorded for the clone carrying this T cell receptor beta chain. Its matching antigen is unknown. The time point here: sample taken at primary tumor resection. The sequenced material consisted of unsorted whole RNA from tumor, nontumor lung or frozen PBMC. The library protocol tagged each TCR cDNA with a unique molecular identifier. TCRdb ran MiXCR on the 5' RACE reads and lists one entry per CDR3 protein. The sample consists of 20,000 to 25,000 distinct CDR3 sequences, roughly 4.2% of them appearing once. The sample is drawn from a study of spatial heterogeneity in lung cancer. Study context: Consistently, beta-chain sequences turned up in larger numbers than alpha-chain sequences did. Every unique TCR and UMI combination, on average, appeared more than ten times in raw reads.

Germline V gives CDR1 SGHVS, CDR2 FQNEAQ. V lost 1 base and J 5 bases, leaving 15 bases between the germline ends. The CDR3 is 16 amino acids. General study points: Tumor TCRs that were ubiquitous and expanded showed up in blood more at resection than follow-up.

V is TRBV7-8 and J is TRBJ2-1, with D tentatively TRBD2 (6 bases). The specimen was PBMCs, collected at surgery. The clonotype originates from a male donor with early-stage non-small cell lung cancer. The CDR3 protein is CASSLVARGTDNEQFF. The CDR3 DNA is TGTGCCAGCAGCTTAGTTGCGCGGGGAACGGACAATGAGCAGTTCTTC.